This paragraph reports one T cell receptor (beta chain). These data belong to a study of shared clonotypes between healthy human individuals. Looking at the study overall: Samples came from two female and a few male donors aged 18 to 49.

V was clipped by 1 base and J by 9 bases; unmatched bases: 12. The CDR3 sequence is 15 residues long. CDR1 and CDR2 (germline): GTSNPN, SVGIG (reference sequence). Generated by immunoSEQ multiplex PCR, the TCRdb table keeps only in-frame clones and is missing some. Of about 680,000 clones in the sample, less than 80% were seen once. The sample consisted of memory CD4+ T cells sorted from blood. Noted subset: CD45RA-negative fraction. This rearrangement joins TRBV30 to TRBJ2-1, with 7 bases lining up with TRBD2. The source is a woman aged 25 to 39 in good health. CDR3 in amino acids: CAWSGSGLRKGEQFF. DNA for the CDR3: TGTGCCTGGAGTGGCTCGGGACTACGGAAGGGTGAGCAGTTCTTC.